A single sample is the source of the 5 T cell receptor beta chains below, sequenced in a study of identical twins. TCRdb redid the calling of the 5' RACE reads with MiXCR, one entry per CDR3 protein. Found here are roughly 750,000 distinct CDR3 sequences, around 21% of them singletons; the top ten hold 4% to 5.5%. The same data also went into a second study, on T cells expressing NK-cell markers.

Sequencing used PBMCs. These receptors all stem from a woman aged 18-35 years in good health.

The gene calls are TRBV7-9 and TRBJ2-7; TRBD2 is a possible D gene (7 bases). The CDR3 is 16 amino acids. The V end was cut by 3 bases, the J end by 2 bases, with 17 bases between. Germline V CDR1 and CDR2: SEHNR, FQNEAQ (reference sequence). This chain's CDR3 is CASSFSRGGSTYEQYF. CDR3 nucleotides: TGTGCCAGCAGCTTCTCGAGGGGGGGCTCGACCTACGAGCAGTACTTC. The whole variable domain, filled in from reference TRBV7-9 and TRBJ2-7, reads DTGVSQNPRHKITKRGQNVTFRCDPISEHNRLYWYRQTLGQGPEFLTYFQNEAQLEKSRLLSDRFSAERPKGSFSTLEIQRTEQGDSAMYLCASSFSRGGSTYEQYFGPGTRLTVT.

The genes are TRBV6-6 and TRBJ2-5, with unresolved D. Trimming shortened V by 5 bases and J by 5 bases, and 12 bases separated the two germline ends. CDR1 and CDR2 from the germline V gene are MNHNY and SVGAGI (reference sequence). The CDR3 extends over 13 amino acids. DNA for the CDR3: TGTGCCAGCAGTCCCTACTCCCGGGAGACCCAGTACTTC. This sequence encodes CASSPYSRETQYF.

The chain uses TRBV5-1 and TRBJ2-7; 7 bases agree with TRBD1. Germline V gene data show CDR1 as SGHRS and CDR2 as YFSETQ. The CDR3 loop spans 16 amino acids. With V trimmed by 3 bases and J by 1 base, 10 bases remained unmatched. The chain's CDR3 is CASSYSGTAISYEQYF. Written as DNA, the CDR3 is TGCGCCAGCAGCTATTCCGGGACAGCGATATCCTACGAGCAGTACTTC.

The rearrangement links TRBV7-2 to TRBJ2-3; D call uncertain. The CDR3 is 17 amino acids. V lost 2 bases and J 0 bases, leaving 15 bases between the germline ends. Germline V gene lookup returns CDR1 SGHTA and CDR2 FQGNSA. CDR3 nucleotide sequence: TGTGCCAGCAGCTTAACTTATCCCGATCATAGCACAGATACGCAGTATTTT. The encoded protein is CASSLTYPDHSTDTQYF.

A few counts support this clonotype. This chain connects TRBV6-5 to TRBJ2-2; no clear D gene. Germline V lookup: CDR1 MNHEY, CDR2 SVGAGI. V was cut by 4 bases and J by 6 bases, with 12 bases left in between. This CDR3 has 14 amino acids. The chain's CDR3 is CASSSDSDAGELFF. The DNA for the CDR3 is TGTGCCAGCAGTTCCGATTCGGACGCCGGGGAGCTGTTTTTT.